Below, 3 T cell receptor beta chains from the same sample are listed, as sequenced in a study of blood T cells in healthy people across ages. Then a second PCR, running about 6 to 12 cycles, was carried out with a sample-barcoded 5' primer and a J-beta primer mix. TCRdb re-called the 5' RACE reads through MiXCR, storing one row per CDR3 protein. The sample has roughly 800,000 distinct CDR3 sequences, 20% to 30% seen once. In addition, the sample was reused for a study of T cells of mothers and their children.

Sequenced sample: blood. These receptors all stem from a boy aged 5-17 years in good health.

CDR3 nucleotide sequence: TGTGCCAGCAGCCCCTCGCCGGGCTCTGGGGTCGGCTACACCTTC. It encodes CASSPSPGSGVGYTF. The V and J genes are TRBV7-2 and TRBJ1-2, with D hard to call. V lost 5 bases and J lost 8, with 21 bases in between. The CDR3 consists of 15 residues. CDR1 and CDR2 (germline): SGHTA, FQGNSA.

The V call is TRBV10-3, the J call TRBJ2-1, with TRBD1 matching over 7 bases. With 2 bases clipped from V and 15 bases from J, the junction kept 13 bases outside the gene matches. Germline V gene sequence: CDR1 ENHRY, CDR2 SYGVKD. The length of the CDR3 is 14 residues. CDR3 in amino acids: CAISEIVIGTELFF. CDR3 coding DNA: TGTGCCATCAGTGAGATCGTTATTGGGACAGAGTTGTTCTTC.

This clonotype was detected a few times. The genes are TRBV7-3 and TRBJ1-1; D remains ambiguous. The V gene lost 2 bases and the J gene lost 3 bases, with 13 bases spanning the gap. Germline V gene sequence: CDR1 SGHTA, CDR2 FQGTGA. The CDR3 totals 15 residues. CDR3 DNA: TGTGCCAGCAGCTTATTTGGTCCCCAGGACACTGAAGCTTTCTTT. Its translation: CASSLFGPQDTEAFF.